Listed here are 28 T cell receptor beta chains from one sample, sequenced in a study of T-cell reconstitution after alpha-beta-depleted transplantation in children. Unique molecular identifiers were built into the TCRbeta library. TCRdb called the PCR reads again in MiXCR, with one record for every CDR3 protein. This repertoire shows tens of thousands of distinct CDR3 sequences, 13% to 15% found once; its top ten account for 27%. The sequencing used PBMCs, mostly from graft donor cells, collected 180 days after TCRalphabeta/CD19-depleted stem cell transplant. These receptors came from a male patient between 2 and 15 years old who had a stem cell transplant for acute lymphoblastic leukemia, so the T cells may come from the graft donor.

The chain has TRBV18 and TRBJ1-4; TRBD1 might be the D (6 bases). V was cut by 5 bases and J by 10 bases, with 20 bases left in between. CDR3 length equals 15 residues. CDR1 and CDR2 (germline): KGHSH, LQKENI. The CDR3 sequence is CASSTRDTRIAKLFF. CDR3 sequence (DNA): TGTGCCAGCTCAACCAGGGACACGCGGATTGCAAAACTGTTTTTT.

This clonotype was observed many times. The chain carries TRBV29-1 and TRBJ1-1; D remains ambiguous. V was trimmed by 2 bases and J by 7 bases, leaving 14 bases between them. This CDR3 spans 13 amino acids. The germline gives CDR1 SQVTM, CDR2 ANQGSEA. The CDR3: CSVEQRGEGEAFF. CDR3 sequence (DNA): TGCAGCGTTGAACAACGGGGTGAAGGTGAAGCTTTCTTT.

The chain uses TRBV7-3 and TRBJ2-7, with 10 bases matching TRBD1. V trimming: 2 bases; J trimming: 6 bases; junction bases outside the gene matches: 4. The CDR3 length is 14 residues. CDR1 SGHTA and CDR2 FQGTGA come from the germline V gene. The CDR3 sequence is CASSLGTGEGEQYF. DNA of the CDR3: TGTGCCAGCAGCTTAGGGACAGGGGAGGGCGAGCAGTACTTC. Full variable domain (rest looked up from reference TRBV7-3 and TRBJ2-7): GAGVSQTPSNKVTEKGKYVELRCDPISGHTALYWYRQSLGQGPEFLIYFQGTGAADDSGLPNDRFFAVRPEGSVSTLKIQRTERGDSAVYLCASSLGTGEGEQYFGPGTRLTVT.

Comments on this clonotype: A much larger clone is a single base away; this may be a read error. J is TRBJ2-1 and V is TRBV6-5, with D maybe TRBD2 (6 bases). This CDR3 region has 16 residues. The germline V gene has CDR1 MNHEY and CDR2 SVGAGI. CDR3 coding DNA: TGTGCCAGCAGTTACTCGCGGAGGGGACCTTACAATGAGCCGTTCTTC. Translation: CASSYSRRGPYNEPFF.

This clonotype was counted ten times or more. This CDR3 is CASSPHAEPGFGYTF. The CDR3 DNA reads as TGTGCCAGCTCACCCCACGCCGAACCAGGGTTTGGCTACACCTTC. The gene calls are TRBV18 and TRBJ1-2; TRBD1 might be the D (5 bases). CDR1 is KGHSH and CDR2 is LQKENI in the germline V gene. Deletions cut 3 bases from V and 7 bases from J, with 18 bases between. The CDR3 is 15 residues long. The whole variable domain, remainder taken from reference TRBV18 and TRBJ1-2, is NAGVMQNPRHLVRRRGQEARLRCSPMKGHSHVYWYRQLPEEGLKFMVYLQKENIIDESGMPKERFSAEFPKEGPSILRIQQVVRGDSAAYFCASSPHAEPGFGYTFGSGTRLTVV.

This clonotype showed up many times. The rearrangement links TRBV11-1 to TRBJ2-5; maybe TRBD1 (6 bases). The CDR3 is made up of 15 amino acids. V lost 6 bases to trimming and J lost 1 base, with 15 bases between them. Germline V CDR1 and CDR2: SGHAT, FQDESV (reference sequence). Written as DNA, the CDR3 is TGTGCCAGCAGACGCGGACAGCACTTCCAAGAGACCCAGTACTTC. Translated: CASRRGQHFQETQYF.

V is TRBV7-2 and J is TRBJ1-2; no firm D call. The CDR3 sequence is 13 residues long. Germline CDR1 is SGHTA and CDR2 is FQGNSA. The V end lost 1 base, the J end lost 4 bases, and 7 bases lay between the germline ends. The CDR3 DNA sequence: TGTGCCAGCAGCTTAGTCAGTGCCTATGGCTACACCTTC. It is translated as CASSLVSAYGYTF.

This clonotype was detected only a few times. The J gene is TRBJ2-1, the V gene TRBV20-1; the match to TRBD2 covers 12 bases. CDR3 length: 16 amino acids. After removal of 5 bases from V and 7 bases from J, the junction contained 12 bases not matched to a gene. CDR1 is DFQATT, CDR2 SNEGSKA, per germline (reference sequence). In DNA form, the CDR3 reads TGCAGTGCTTCTCCTAGCGGGAGGGCCCTCTGGAATGAGCAGTTCTTC. Residues: CSASPSGRALWNEQFF.

This clonotype was observed many times. The rearrangement uses TRBV28 and TRBJ2-2; 11 positions match TRBD2. The CDR3 is made up of 17 amino acids. With V trimmed by 5 bases and J by 2 bases, 7 bases remained unmatched. The germline CDR1 and CDR2 sequences are MDHEN and SYDVKM. The CDR3 reads CASSVSGGVINTGELFF. The CDR3 DNA reads TGTGCCAGCAGTGTTAGCGGGGGGGTCATCAACACCGGGGAGCTGTTTTTT.

The chain recombines TRBV27 with TRBJ2-4; D is perhaps TRBD1 (6 bases). V was shortened by 6 bases and J by 8 bases, with 14 bases between the two germline ends. The germline V gene has CDR1 MNHEY and CDR2 SMNVEV (reference sequence). The CDR3 is 13 amino acids. DNA for the CDR3: TGTGCCAGCAGGACAGGTAGTGAGGACATTCAGTACTTC. Its translation: CASRTGSEDIQYF.

V usage is TRBV4-3 and J usage is TRBJ2-7; unclear D gene. The length of the CDR3 is 16 residues. V was trimmed by 3 bases and J by 3 bases, leaving 18 bases between them. CDR1 and CDR2 (germline): LGHNA, YSLEER. The CDR3, as DNA: TGCGCCAGCAGCCAGTGGTTCCGAGACGGAGACTACGAGCAGTACTTC. Its protein product is CASSQWFRDGDYEQYF.

The J gene is TRBJ1-5, the V gene TRBV9; D may be TRBD1 (6 bases). Deletions cut 3 bases from V and 6 bases from J, with 13 bases between. Per germline, CDR1 SGDLS and CDR2 YYNGEE. The CDR3 has 14 amino acids. This chain's CDR3 is CASSESYRVQPQHF. In nucleotides, the CDR3 is TGTGCCAGCAGCGAATCCTACAGGGTTCAGCCCCAGCATTTT.

In its sample, this clonotype was seen a few times. The V and J genes are TRBV9 and TRBJ2-3; D gene uncertain. This CDR3 comprises 13 residues. V shed 4 bases and J shed 2 bases, with 8 bases lying between them. Germline assignment: CDR1 SGDLS and CDR2 YYNGEE. The CDR3 region has the DNA TGTGCCAGCAGCCAGAAGCCCACAGATACGCAGTATTTT. It codes for CASSQKPTDTQYF.

This clonotype was seen only a few times. The V and J genes are TRBV29-1 and TRBJ2-7; D is perhaps TRBD2 (7 bases). This CDR3 contains 13 residues. Trimming left V 5 bases short and J 3 bases short, with 14 bases between. Germline V lookup: CDR1 SQVTM, CDR2 ANQGSEA. CDR3 in DNA: TGCAGCGTTTGGGTAGGGGGGGGCTACGAGCAGTACTTC. Translation gives CSVWVGGGYEQYF.

This clonotype occurred a few times. The rearrangement joins TRBV27 to TRBJ2-1; D remains ambiguous. This CDR3 is 15 amino acids long. Germline V lookup: CDR1 MNHEY, CDR2 SMNVEV (reference sequence). V dropped 3 bases and J dropped 0 bases, with 9 bases sitting between them. The DNA for the CDR3 is TGTGCCAGCAGTTTCGGGCCCAGCTCCTACAATGAGCAGTTCTTC. Protein: CASSFGPSSYNEQFF.

This chain joins TRBV5-1 and TRBJ2-1; either TRBD1 or TRBD2 may supply D (5 bases each). The CDR3 sequence is 14 residues long. Per the germline V gene, CDR1 is SGHRS and CDR2 is YFSETQ. V was pared by 4 bases and J by 5 bases, with 13 bases between. The CDR3 DNA follows: TGCGCCAGCAGCGACCGGGACCCCAACAATGAGCAGTTCTTC. It translates to CASSDRDPNNEQFF.

This chain joins TRBV5-6 and TRBJ2-1; D perhaps matches TRBD1 (6 bases). From germline, CDR1 is SGHDT and CDR2 YYEEEE. V dropped 3 bases and J dropped 4 bases, with 14 bases sitting between them. This CDR3 has 15 amino acids. CDR3 protein: CASSSRGRKYNEQFF. DNA of the CDR3: TGTGCCAGCAGCTCCAGGGGACGGAAATACAATGAGCAGTTCTTC.

This clonotype was seen only a few times. The rearrangement links TRBV11-2 to TRBJ2-3, with TRBD2 matching 7 bases. Germline CDR1 reads SGHAT; CDR2 reads FQNNGV. V was pared by 3 bases and J by 8 bases, with 2 bases of the junction left unmatched. The CDR3 length is 12 residues. In DNA form, the CDR3 reads TGTGCCAGCAGCTTCCCGGGGGGTACGCAGTATTTT. Translating it yields CASSFPGGTQYF. Using reference TRBV11-2 and TRBJ2-3 for the parts outside the CDR3, the full variable domain is EAGVAQSPRYKIIEKRQSVAFWCNPISGHATLYWYQQILGQGPKLLIQFQNNGVVDDSQLPKDRFSAERLKGVDSTLKIQPAKLEDSAVYLCASSFPGGTQYFGPGTRLTVL.

This clonotype was picked up a small number of times. The chain carries TRBV7-2 and TRBJ2-1; D is uncertain. CDR3 length: 15 amino acids. The V and J ends lost 1 base and 1 base respectively, with 8 bases between them. Per the germline V gene, CDR1 is SGHTA and CDR2 is FQGNSA. The CDR3 protein is CASSLDPVSYNEQFF. The CDR3 DNA sequence: TGTGCCAGCAGCTTAGATCCTGTATCCTACAATGAGCAGTTCTTC.

This clonotype has just a few counts. This chain links TRBV12-3 or TRBV12-4 with TRBJ2-6; a weak D match, TRBD1 (5 bases). This CDR3 is built from 22 residues. V was pared by 3 bases and J by 0 bases, with 27 bases between. The CDR3 DNA reads TGTGCCAGCAGTTTCTTCTCCAGGGCTTACTTTCATCTACACTCTGGGGCCAACGTCCTGACTTTC. It yields the protein CASSFFSRAYFHLHSGANVLTF.

This clonotype was found a few times. The chain is built from TRBV20-1 and TRBJ2-2; possibly TRBD2 for D (6 bases). Germline V gives CDR1 DFQATT, CDR2 SNEGSKA (reference sequence). This CDR3 region has 14 residues. V gave up 3 bases and J gave up 7 bases, with 15 bases separating them. The CDR3 here is CSASLSGADGELFF. CDR3 sequence (DNA): TGCAGTGCTAGTCTGTCGGGAGCGGACGGGGAGCTGTTTTTT.

The table lists this clonotype with a few counts. The genes are TRBV7-2 and TRBJ1-2, with D hard to call. The CDR3 is made up of 14 amino acids. V gave up 5 bases and J gave up 0 bases, with 10 bases separating them. Per the germline V gene, CDR1 is SGHTA and CDR2 is FQGNSA. The CDR3 region is CASSRRPANYGYTF. Here the CDR3 DNA reads TGTGCCAGCAGCCGCCGCCCCGCTAACTATGGCTACACCTTC.

The chain is built from TRBV12-3 or TRBV12-4 and TRBJ1-2; 11 nucleotides line up with TRBD1. The CDR3 is 11 amino acids. This CDR3 reads CTTRTGGGYTF. CDR3 sequence (DNA): TGTACCACCCGGACAGGGGGCGGCTACACCTTC.

The genes are TRBV27 and TRBJ1-1, with unresolved D. The V and J ends lost 2 bases and 0 bases respectively, with 7 bases between them. CDR3 length: 14 residues. Germline V gives CDR1 MNHEY, CDR2 SMNVEV (reference sequence). CDR3 bases: TGTGCCAGCAGTTTAAATAACCTGAACACTGAAGCTTTCTTT. It encodes CASSLNNLNTEAFF.

This clonotype was seen more than once but under ten times. The chain recombines TRBV6-2 or TRBV6-3 with TRBJ2-7, with 7 bases that match TRBD2. V was clipped by 3 bases and J by 0 bases; unmatched bases: 5. Germline V gene data show CDR1 as MNHEY and CDR2 as SVGEGT. CDR3 size: 15 residues. CDR3 nucleotides: TGTGCCAGCAGTTATCCTAGCGGAAGCTCCTACGAGCAGTACTTC. Residues: CASSYPSGSSYEQYF.

This clonotype was seen a handful of times. The rearrangement joins TRBV5-6 to TRBJ2-7, with D possibly called TRBD1 or TRBD2 (5 bases each). Germline loops: CDR1 SGHDT, CDR2 YYEEEE. Deletions cut 1 base from V and 3 bases from J, with 20 bases between. The length of the CDR3 is 17 residues. CDR3: CASSLNRRGPTLYEQYF. The CDR3 nucleotides are TGTGCCAGCAGCTTGAATAGACGGGGACCCACCCTCTACGAGCAGTACTTC.

This clonotype was observed a few times. Here the CDR3 reads CASSPNRLSGQGQFF. The CDR3 DNA sequence: TGTGCCAGCAGCCCGAACCGATTGAGCGGACAGGGGCAGTTCTTC. The V call is TRBV7-3, the J call TRBJ2-1, with 8 bases matching TRBD1. CDR3 length equals 15 residues. Germline lookup yields CDR1 SGHTA and CDR2 FQGTGA. Trimming cost V 5 bases and J 12 bases; bases outside gene matches: 15.

The rearrangement joins TRBV24-1 to TRBJ2-5, with unresolved D. Germline V gene sequence: CDR1 KGHDR, CDR2 SFDVKD. Between the trimmed V and J ends, which lost 4 bases and 9 bases, there was a span of 11 bases. CDR3 length: 12 amino acids. The CDR3 coding sequence is TGTGCCACCAGTGACCATCGTGGTTCCCAGTACTTC. It translates to CATSDHRGSQYF.